This record concerns one T cell receptor (beta chain) sequence. Its antigen remains unidentified. V was cut by 1 base and J by 3 bases, with 12 bases left in between. Per the germline V gene, CDR1 is GTSNPN and CDR2 is SVGIG (reference sequence). This CDR3 comprises 15 residues. The data are from a study of T cells in localized non-small cell lung cancer. Study-level findings and limits: Higher blood T cell density went with longer overall survival. Appearing in adjacent lung were a median roughly 60 of the top 100 tumor clones. Uninvolved nearby lung showed the greatest T cell clonality, exceeding that found in tumor.

Sequencing was performed with immunoSEQ multiplex PCR; in TCRdb, only in-frame clones are kept and a portion is missing. The table lists approximately 83,000 clones, approximately 91% of them singletons. Sequencing used PBMCs, obtained before any cancer treatment. The source is a woman aged 35-75 years with stage II squamous cell lung carcinoma. The V call is TRBV30, the J call TRBJ2-2; D not resolved. The DNA of the CDR3 is TGTGCCTGGAGTGATATGAGTGGGGACACCGGGGAGCTGTTTTTT. Translation: CAWSDMSGDTGELFF.